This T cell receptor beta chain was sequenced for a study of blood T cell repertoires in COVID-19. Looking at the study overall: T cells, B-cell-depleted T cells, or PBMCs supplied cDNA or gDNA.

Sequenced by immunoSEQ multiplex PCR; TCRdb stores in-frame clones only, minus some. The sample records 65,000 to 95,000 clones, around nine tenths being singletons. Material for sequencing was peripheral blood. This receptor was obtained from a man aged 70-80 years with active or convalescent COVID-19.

The chain's CDR3 is CASSPSWTSGGDEQFF. Written as DNA, the CDR3 is TGTGCCAGCTCACCAAGTTGGACTAGCGGGGGGGATGAGCAGTTCTTC. The V gene is TRBV18, the J gene TRBJ2-1; TRBD2 aligns across 15 bases. Germline V gene sequence: CDR1 KGHSH, CDR2 LQKENI. The ends lost 2 bases at V and 8 bases at J; junction bases unmatched: 4. This CDR3 contains 16 residues.